The subject of this entry is one T cell receptor beta chain. Its antigen is not known. An end of the junction does not agree with germline; a read error may underlie this. It was with 60 Vbeta and 13 Jbeta primers that the PCR ran. Some clones are missing from TCRdb's copy, which holds only in-frame ones; the method was immunoSEQ multiplex PCR. The sample yields some 56,000 clones, around 80% seen once. The CDR3 covers 13 residues. The V gene's germline CDR1 is SGHKS and CDR2 YYEKEE (reference sequence). The data belong to a study of cytomegalovirus exposure and HLA in healthy donors. Points from the study as a whole: Testing in vitro showed a few CMV-associated chains specific for CMV antigens. Later on, an analysis tied 18,000 or so TCR beta sequences to HLA alleles at 0.05 false discovery rate. Some V segments could not be told apart, so they were left out, TRBV6-2 and TRBV6-3 among them. Sequencing depth roughly uniform across donors was assumed in presence/absence analyses.

The TCR originated in a man aged 45 to 65 in good health and CMV-seronegative. Specimen: PBMCs. V and J are TRBV5-5 and TRBJ1-4, with 7 bases fitting TRBD1. The CDR3 DNA reads TGTGCCAGCAGCCCGGTAACAGGGACAGACCTCTGGTTT. The encoded protein is CASSPVTGTDLWF.